This T cell receptor beta chain was captured by sequencing in a study of T cells in Graves' hyperthyroidism and ophthalmopathy (dated by TCRdb to about 2019). Study-level background: Peripheral blood was sampled at the time of initial diagnosis, prior to any treatment. Following sampling, methimazole starting at 30 mg daily was given to hyperthyroidism patients, and high-dose intravenous methylprednisolone was given to ophthalmopathy patients. The paper describes TCR Vbeta CDR3 sequencing of 135 peripheral blood samples, made up of 43 ophthalmopathy patients, around 73 hyperthyroidism patients and about 17 progressor patients. Thyroid tissue and blood T-cell repertoires from roughly 6 Graves' hyperthyroidism patients were also compared in the study. Prospective prediction of ophthalmopathy was tested in an independent validation cohort consisting of 18 to 20 hyperthyroidism patients and 15 or so patients who later progressed to ophthalmopathy. To identify distinguishing TCR V-J signatures, a discovery cohort of some 100 patients was used, comprising some 43 with Graves' ophthalmopathy and approximately 57 with stable Graves' hyperthyroidism. The 95 to 100 discovery patients were randomly divided into training and test sets at a 7:3 ratio. Overall results and qualifications from the work: Most expanded thyroid clonotypes (frequency above 0.001) were also found in blood, which suggests that blood repertoires may mirror thyroid immune responses. Ophthalmopathy was separated from stable hyperthyroidism by a 13 V-J signature model, with over 85% sensitivity and about 81% specificity obtained in cross-validation and 80%/75% obtained in testing. Sample size was not statistically predetermined, and investigators were not blinded to group allocation. In validation, progression to ophthalmopathy was predicted by the model with 70.59% sensitivity and about 72% specificity, a median of around 5.9 months before onset.

Hyperthyroidism patients were newly diagnosed, had a disease duration of under 2 months, and were aged 18 to 65 years. Patients with uncontrolled infections, other autoimmune diseases, pregnancy or lactation were excluded. Clinical symptoms, serum thyroxine and TRAb, thyroid ultrasound, and orbital computed tomography formed the basis for the diagnoses. For progressor patients, blood was drawn at the first diagnosis of hyperthyroidism, before any ophthalmopathy symptoms had appeared. Ficoll-Paque density gradient centrifugation was used to isolate PBMCs from about 9 ml of fresh peripheral blood. Progressor patients were first diagnosed with Graves' hyperthyroidism and then developed ophthalmopathy during follow-up. Total RNA was extracted with Trizol reagent, and quality was checked on an Agilent 2100 Bioanalyzer. The TCR beta CDR3 regions were amplified from the RNA transcripts. A first-round RT-PCR of the TCR CDR3 used the HTBI primer set with the Qiagen OneStep RT-PCR kit. Libraries were constructed in a second round of multiplex PCR, after which size selection and purification were carried out. Libraries were sequenced paired-end with 100 bp reads on an Illumina HiSeq2000. In the authors' own workflow: SOAPnuke was used to process the raw data, removing reads that contained adapters or uncalled bases, had a mean Phred below 15, or lacked an exact match to the constant primer or identifier. COPE v1.2.5 was used to merge high-quality paired reads, and clonotypes were defined as unique nucleotide sequences. MiTCR v1.1 was used to align the clonotypes against IMGT TRBV, TRBD and TRBJ reference segments. The analysis included only V-J combinations with a frequency above 0.0001, which together covered roughly 99% of the repertoires. A TCS score was defined as the ratio between F50 (clonal expansion) and ExV (chaos), using BLOSUM62-based TCRdist between CDR3 peptides within each V-J. Welch's t-statistics and random forest reduced 514 V-J features to fewer than 15, which were used in a naive Bayes classifier (R e1071). TCRdb cleaned the public reads at Q25 with fastp, built clones with MiXCR and kept in-frame beta chains. CDR3 protein duplicates are merged, each entry listing the most common genes and DNA. The V and J calls follow TCRdb's processing rather than the paper's. The table for this sample lists approximately 600,000 distinct CDR3 sequences; roughly 14% of them were counted only once. Jointly, the top ten make up around 5.4% of the sample.

V and J are trimmed by 0 bases and 6 bases, and the gene matches miss 5 bases of the junction. CDR1 MNHEY and CDR2 SMNVEV were looked up in the germline V gene (reference sequence). Spanning cysteine to phenylalanine, the CDR3 consists of 15 amino acids. Left in the record is the CDR3 DNA by itself, 45 bases read in frame from the first base. This clonotype was seen ten or more times. Its antigen target is currently unknown. The input lacks base qualities; no much larger clone sits a single base away. The V gene is TRBV27 and the J gene is TRBJ2-3; 8 middle bases align to TRBD2. This sequence was found in a woman aged 30 to 39 with Graves' hyperthyroidism that later progressed to Graves' ophthalmopathy. Sample: blood. The CDR3 region: CASSLSTGGSDTQYF. The DNA sequence is given as TGTGCCAGCAGTTTATCGACGGGAGGGTCGGATACGCAGTATTTT.